This passage covers 12 T cell receptor beta chains from one sample sequenced in a study of a mutant IDH1 vaccine in newly diagnosed glioma. As for time point: baseline, week 1 (first vaccination visit). Treatment described: pre-vaccination baseline after standard-of-care therapy. The method was immunoSEQ multiplex PCR; TCRdb's version includes in-frame clones alone and lacks a portion of them. Of fewer than 100,000 clones in the sample, roughly 89% were seen once. The material was PBMCs, obtained from a glioma patient treated with radiotherapy, temozolomide or both. These receptors were obtained from a woman in her 50s with glioma.

V is TRBV5-1 and J is TRBJ2-7; D might be TRBD2 (5 bases). The CDR3 is 14 residues long. The V gene's germline CDR1 is SGHRS and CDR2 YFSETQ. V was trimmed by 5 bases and J by 6 bases, leaving 18 bases between them. The CDR3 DNA sequence: TGCGCCAGCAGGAGGACTTACGGTCGGTCCGAGCAGTACTTC. Residues: CASRRTYGRSEQYF.

The rearrangement joins TRBV29-1 to TRBJ1-1; D is ambiguous. Germline loops: CDR1 SQVTM, CDR2 ANQGSEA. V lost 3 bases, J lost 1 base, and 6 bases lay in between. This CDR3 region has 12 residues. The CDR3 spells CSVDTANTEAFF. The CDR3 nucleotides read TGCAGCGTTGATACGGCGAACACTGAAGCTTTCTTT. Full variable domain (missing parts from reference TRBV29-1 and TRBJ1-1): SAVISQKPSRDICQRGTSLTIQCQVDSQVTMMFWYRQQPGQSLTLIATANQGSEATYESGFVIDKFPISRPNLTFSTLTVSNMSPEDSSIYLCSVDTANTEAFFGQGTRLTVV.

This chain joins TRBV29-1 and TRBJ2-1; D remains ambiguous. CDR1 and CDR2 (germline): SQVTM, ANQGSEA. The length of the CDR3 is 12 residues. The V and J ends lost 4 bases and 6 bases respectively, with 10 bases between them. The CDR3: CSVAGPRNEQFF. DNA of the CDR3: TGCAGCGTTGCGGGCCCTCGCAATGAGCAGTTCTTC.

This rearrangement joins TRBV5-1 to TRBJ2-2, with D perhaps matching TRBD1 (5 bases). The CDR3 is 17 residues long. Germline V gives CDR1 SGHRS, CDR2 YFSETQ. The germline V and J ends were trimmed by 2 bases and 6 bases, with 20 bases remaining between them. CDR3 sequence: CASSFLVSGATPGELFF. CDR3 nucleotides: TGCGCCAGCAGCTTTTTGGTCTCTGGGGCCACTCCCGGGGAGCTGTTTTTT.

The chain is built from TRBV7-6 and TRBJ2-1; D gene unclear. Looked up from germline, CDR1 is SGHVS and CDR2 is FNYEAQ. This CDR3 region has 15 residues. The V and J ends lost 3 bases and 8 bases respectively, with 17 bases between them. The CDR3 is CASSLNPSASDEQFF. CDR3 DNA: TGTGCCAGCAGCTTGAATCCGTCGGCGAGTGATGAGCAGTTCTTC.

This clone was counted a single time. The CDR3 reads CASSEYTDKNQPQHF. In DNA form, the CDR3 reads TGTGCCAGCAGTGAATACACGGACAAAAATCAGCCCCAGCATTTT. V and J are TRBV6-1 and TRBJ1-5; possible D gene TRBD1, 5 bases. The V and J ends lost 2 bases and 4 bases respectively, with 12 bases between them. The CDR3 has 15 amino acids. The germline CDR1 and CDR2 sequences are MNHNS and SASEGT.

V usage is TRBV7-2 and J usage is TRBJ1-4, with 7 nucleotides matching TRBD1. The germline gives CDR1 SGHTA, CDR2 FQGNSA. With V trimmed by 4 bases and J by 9 bases, 8 bases remained unmatched. The CDR3 spans 14 residues. In DNA form, the CDR3 reads TGTGCCAGCAGCTCCCGGGACAGTCATCAAAAACTGTTTTTT. It encodes CASSSRDSHQKLFF.

The CDR3 reads CASSLGDSSTNEKLFF. The CDR3 DNA follows: TGTGCCAGCAGCTTGGGCGACAGTTCAACTAATGAAAAACTGTTTTTT. The gene calls are TRBV5-8 and TRBJ1-4, with D possibly being TRBD1 (5 bases). V was cut by 0 bases and J by 0 bases, with 9 bases left in between. The CDR3 runs 16 residues. The germline V gene has CDR1 SGHTS and CDR2 YDEGEE.

The genes are TRBV30 and TRBJ2-3; 11 bases map to TRBD2. The germline V gene has CDR1 GTSNPN and CDR2 SVGIG (reference sequence). V lost 4 bases to trimming and J lost 6 bases; unmatched junction nucleotides: 3. The CDR3 totals 13 residues. Here the CDR3 DNA reads TGTGCCTGGAATAGCGGGAGGGCCGATACGCAGTATTTT. Encoded protein: CAWNSGRADTQYF. The whole variable domain, remainder taken from reference TRBV30 and TRBJ2-3, is SQTIHQWPATLVQPVGSPLSLECTVEGTSNPNLYWYRQAAGRGLQLLFYSVGIGQISSEVPQNLSASRPQDRQFILSSKKLLLSDSGFYLCAWNSGRADTQYFGPGTRLTVL.

The chain carries TRBV4-2 and TRBJ2-7; TRBD1 agrees at 7 bases. After removal of 3 bases from V and 2 bases from J, the junction contained 4 bases not matched to a gene. Germline values: CDR1 LGHNA, CDR2 YNFKEQ. This CDR3 has 14 residues. The CDR3: CASSQWTGTYEQYF. The CDR3 nucleotides read TGTGCCAGCAGCCAGTGGACAGGTACCTACGAGCAGTACTTC.

A single count supports this clone. The chain is built from TRBV10-2 and TRBJ2-3; no firm D call. Germline V CDR1 and CDR2: WSHSY, SAAADI. The CDR3 runs to 14 residues. Trimming pared 3 bases from V and 5 bases from J, leaving 12 bases between. The CDR3 here is CASSEGTPGDTQYF. Written as DNA, the CDR3 is TGCGCCAGCAGTGAAGGCACACCCGGAGATACGCAGTATTTT.

This chain links TRBV7-2 with TRBJ1-5, with 10 bases aligning to TRBD1. This CDR3 has 18 residues. The germline V gene has CDR1 SGHTA and CDR2 FQGNSA. The junction had 8 bases not matched to a gene; V was cut back by 1 base and J by 2 bases. This CDR3 reads CASSLVPGGTGGNQPQHF. CDR3 DNA sequence: TGTGCCAGCAGCTTAGTCCCTGGGGGGACAGGGGGCAATCAGCCCCAGCATTTT.